This T cell receptor beta chain was sequenced during a study of vaccination effects on CD4 cells after COVID-19. Looking at the study overall: Antigen-specific CD4+ T cell clonotypes were called by their expansion after viral peptide-pool culture in ViraFEST.

Assay used: immunoSEQ multiplex PCR; TCRdb lists only in-frame clones, some missing. The profile shows around 50,000 clones, 65% to 80% of them singletons. To note about this clone: The antigen is unknown.

From germline, CDR1 is SGHAT and CDR2 FQNNGV. The CDR3 runs to 15 residues. V was pared by 5 bases and J by 9 bases, with 23 bases between. Following a roughly 9-day culture, CD4+ T cells were purified. Half the medium was replaced with IL-2 medium on days 3 and 7. The source of this sequence is a human donor who received a COVID-19 vaccine. The chain combines TRBV11-2 with TRBJ2-7; maybe TRBD2 (6 bases). The sequenced sample was CD4+ T cells from PBMCs cultured without peptide, obtained before COVID-19 vaccination. The CDR3 DNA is TGTGCCAGCAGCCACGTCCCGGGACTCCGAGGCCTGCAGTACTTC. Its translation is CASSHVPGLRGLQYF.